Described below is a single T cell receptor beta chain sequence and its context. This sample was included in a study of shared clonotypes between healthy human individuals. For the study at large: Per donor, CD8 memory used one plate, CD8 naive used two, CD4 memory used three and CD4 naive used three.

Germline V gene sequence: CDR1 KGHSH, CDR2 LQKENI. Trimming removed 1 base at V and 2 bases at J, with 18 bases between. CDR3 length: 18 amino acids. The authors split each subset's genomic DNA evenly across several immunoSEQ plates. TCRdb keeps only in-frame clones here, not all; method: immunoSEQ multiplex PCR. The profile covers about 1 million clones, with around four fifths appearing a single time and about 1.4% taken by the ten largest. Material for sequencing was memory CD4+ T cells sorted from blood. Described subset: CD45RA-negative fraction. This rearrangement joins TRBV18 to TRBJ1-5; weak D call: TRBD1 (6 bases). This receptor was taken from a man between 18 and 35 years old in good health. CDR3 sequence: CASSPQGQQGFGNQPQHF. DNA of the CDR3: TGTGCCAGCTCACCACAGGGCCAACAGGGATTTGGCAATCAGCCCCAGCATTTT. Variable domain in full (rest from reference TRBV18 and TRBJ1-5): NAGVMQNPRHLVRRRGQEARLRCSPMKGHSHVYWYRQLPEEGLKFMVYLQKENIIDESGMPKERFSAEFPKEGPSILRIQQVVRGDSAAYFCASSPQGQQGFGNQPQHFGDGTRLSIL.